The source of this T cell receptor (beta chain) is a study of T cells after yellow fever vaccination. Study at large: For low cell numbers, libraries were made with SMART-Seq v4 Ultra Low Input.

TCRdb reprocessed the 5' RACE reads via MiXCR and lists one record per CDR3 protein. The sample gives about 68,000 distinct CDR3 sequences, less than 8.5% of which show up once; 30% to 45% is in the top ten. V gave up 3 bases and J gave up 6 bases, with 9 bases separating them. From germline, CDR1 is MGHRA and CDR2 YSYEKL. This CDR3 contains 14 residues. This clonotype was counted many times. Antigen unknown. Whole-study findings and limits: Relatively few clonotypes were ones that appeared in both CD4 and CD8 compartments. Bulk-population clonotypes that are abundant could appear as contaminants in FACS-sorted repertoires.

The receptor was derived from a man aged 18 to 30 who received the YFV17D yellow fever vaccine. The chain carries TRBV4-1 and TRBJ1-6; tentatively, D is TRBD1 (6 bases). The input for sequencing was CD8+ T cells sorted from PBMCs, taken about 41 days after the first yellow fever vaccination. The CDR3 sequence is CASSHPDSNSPLHF. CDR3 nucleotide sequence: TGCGCCAGCAGCCACCCGGACAGTAATTCACCCCTCCACTTT.